The 25 T cell receptor beta chains given below trace back to one sample, sequenced in a study of post-analysis software for immune sequencing data (dated by TCRdb to 2014 to 2015). The full study reports these points: Four to six TRBV segments, including TRBV5-6, TRBV5-1 and TRBV20-1, were significantly more frequent in patients than controls.

No antigen is known for these receptors. The method behind the library was PCR. Sequencing relied on an Illumina HiSeq 2500. Unique molecular identifiers were incorporated into TCR beta cDNA libraries to reduce PCR and sequencing biases. TCRdb reprocessed the public reads (quality trimming at Q25 with fastp, clone calling with MiXCR) and kept in-frame beta chains. When rows share a CDR3 protein, they turn into one entry using the most common DNA and genes. The sample contains hundreds of thousands of distinct CDR3 sequences, around 53% of them found a single time. Around 4.5% of the sample belongs to the ten largest clones. The sample comprised blood. These receptors were collected from a girl aged 10-17 years with multiple sclerosis.

V is TRBV18 and J is TRBJ2-7; D ambiguous. CDR3 length: 13 residues. Trimming removed 2 bases from V and 2 bases from J, with 7 bases in between. Germline loops: CDR1 KGHSH, CDR2 LQKENI. The CDR3 protein is CASSPVQTYEQYF. The DNA of the CDR3 is TGTGCCAGCTCACCAGTCCAAACCTACGAGCAGTACTTC.

This clonotype came up a few times. The rearrangement uses TRBV3-1 and TRBJ2-7, with TRBD2 matching over 10 bases. V shed 0 bases, J shed 6 bases, and the junction held 5 bases outside the gene matches. The CDR3 runs to 15 residues. Per germline, CDR1 LGHDT and CDR2 YNNKEL (reference sequence). The CDR3 is CASSQDASGGGEQYF. CDR3 bases: TGTGCCAGCAGCCAAGATGCTAGCGGGGGCGGCGAGCAGTACTTC.

The chain has TRBV20-1 and TRBJ1-1, with D possibly TRBD1 on 5 matching bases. This CDR3 is 14 amino acids long. V was cut by 3 bases and J by 4 bases, with 15 bases left in between. From germline, CDR1 is DFQATT and CDR2 SNEGSKA (reference sequence). The CDR3 here is CSASSNGGGTEAFF. The CDR3 bases are TGCAGTGCTAGTTCTAATGGGGGGGGCACTGAAGCTTTCTTT.

V gene TRBV4-2 combines with J gene TRBJ2-1; 9 positions match TRBD2. CDR1 LGHNA and CDR2 YNFKEQ come from the germline V gene. The CDR3 totals 18 residues. V lost 4 bases to trimming and J lost 6 bases; unmatched junction nucleotides: 16. The CDR3 spells CASSRATPAGGVVNEQFF. CDR3 sequence (DNA): TGTGCCAGCAGCCGGGCTACCCCCGCGGGGGGGGTCGTCAATGAGCAGTTCTTC.

The chain is built from TRBV5-1 and TRBJ2-1, with 10 nucleotides matching TRBD1. This CDR3 comprises 14 residues. V shed 5 bases, J shed 6 bases, and the junction held 5 bases outside the gene matches. The germline gives CDR1 SGHRS, CDR2 YFSETQ. The CDR3 nucleotides read TGCGCCAGCAGGTCCCGGGACAGGGGCAATGAGCAGTTCTTC. Protein product: CASRSRDRGNEQFF. The full variable domain, with the rest looked up from reference TRBV5-1 and TRBJ2-1, is KAGVTQTPRYLIKTRGQQVTLSCSPISGHRSVSWYQQTPGQGLQFLFEYFSETQRNKGNFPGRFSGRQFSNSRSEMNVSTLELGDSALYLCASRSRDRGNEQFFGPGTRLTVL.

CDR3 nucleotides: TGTGCCAGCAGCCCCCGGGGTAGCGGGACCTACAATGAGCAGTTCTTC. Translating it yields CASSPRGSGTYNEQFF. The V call is TRBV11-2, the J call TRBJ2-1; 8 bases match TRBD2. Germline V gene sequence: CDR1 SGHAT, CDR2 FQNNGV. J gave up 2 bases and V 5 bases, and 8 bases lay outside the gene matches. CDR3 length: 16 amino acids.

This chain joins TRBV7-2 and TRBJ2-2; D might be TRBD2 (6 bases). CDR3 length equals 16 residues. Deletions cut 5 bases from V and 4 bases from J, with 17 bases between. Per germline, CDR1 SGHTA and CDR2 FQGNSA. In nucleotides, the CDR3 is TGTGCCAGCAGCCGAAGCAGGGCCGGGAGCACCGGGGAGCTGTTTTTT. Its protein product is CASSRSRAGSTGELFF.

On this clonotype itself: One junction end does not reproduce the germline sequence, and a read error may be involved. The genes are TRBV7-7 and TRBJ2-7, with D tentatively TRBD1 or TRBD2 (5 bases each). CDR1 and CDR2 (germline): SSHAT, FNYEAQ (reference sequence). There are 13 residues in the CDR3. CDR3 protein: CASSLASGWEQYF. CDR3 bases: TGTGCTAGCAGCTTAGCGTCAGGGTGGGAGCAGTACTTC.

The rearrangement links TRBV29-1 to TRBJ2-7, with TRBD2 matching 7 bases. Germline V gives CDR1 SQVTM, CDR2 ANQGSEA. This CDR3 is built from 13 residues. The V and J ends lost 6 bases and 2 bases, in that order; junction bases with no gene match: 7. CDR3 coding DNA: TGCAGCGTCGGTTGGGGGGGGGCCTACGAGCAGTACTTC. Encoded protein: CSVGWGGAYEQYF.

The J gene is TRBJ2-1, the V gene TRBV5-1; TRBD1 matches at 9 bases. Germline-derived CDR1 and CDR2 are SGHRS and YFSETQ. The CDR3 contains 16 residues. V shed 3 bases, J shed 8 bases, and the junction held 12 bases outside the gene matches. The CDR3 sequence is CASSWGTGWAGDEQFF. Written as DNA, the CDR3 is TGCGCCAGCAGCTGGGGGACAGGGTGGGCCGGGGATGAGCAGTTCTTC.

The rearrangement joins TRBV29-1 to TRBJ1-1, with D perhaps matching TRBD1 (6 bases). V was trimmed by 6 bases and J by 0 bases, leaving 14 bases between them. The CDR3 totals 14 residues. Germline loops: CDR1 SQVTM, CDR2 ANQGSEA. This CDR3 is CSVATGALNTEAFF. The DNA for the CDR3 is TGCAGCGTCGCGACAGGAGCGTTGAACACTGAAGCTTTCTTT.

The J gene is TRBJ2-7, the V gene TRBV4-2, with D uncertain. Trimming took off 1 base at V and 2 bases at J, with 18 bases between the two ends. The CDR3 runs 17 residues. The germline V gene encodes CDR1 LGHNA and CDR2 YNFKEQ. Here the CDR3 reads CASSQALRVPVAYEQYF. CDR3 in DNA: TGTGCCAGCAGCCAAGCTCTAAGGGTCCCAGTAGCCTACGAGCAGTACTTC.

This clonotype turned up a few times. The chain uses TRBV29-1 and TRBJ2-4; the match to TRBD1 covers 9 bases. There are 14 residues in the CDR3. Trimming removed 6 bases from V and 4 bases from J; junction bases left unmatched: 7. Germline V gene lookup returns CDR1 SQVTM and CDR2 ANQGSEA. The CDR3 here is CSVDPGQGKNIQYF. The CDR3 nucleotides are TGCAGCGTCGATCCGGGACAGGGTAAAAACATTCAGTACTTC. The variable domain in full, with the rest retrieved from reference TRBV29-1 and TRBJ2-4, is SAVISQKPSRDICQRGTSLTIQCQVDSQVTMMFWYRQQPGQSLTLIATANQGSEATYESGFVIDKFPISRPNLTFSTLTVSNMSPEDSSIYLCSVDPGQGKNIQYFGAGTRLSVL.

As regards this clonotype: The junction departs from the called germline gene at one end, perhaps through a read error. This rearrangement joins TRBV5-1 to TRBJ2-5, with D perhaps matching TRBD1 (5 bases). Germline assignment: CDR1 SGHRS and CDR2 YFSETQ. The length of the CDR3 is 17 residues. The chain's CDR3 is CAGSLSVGPGRVETQYF. CDR3 sequence (DNA): TGCGCCGGCAGCTTGTCGGTGGGGCCCGGCAGGGTAGAGACCCAGTACTTC.

This clonotype was detected once. One end of the junction varies from germline; a read error may be responsible. This chain uses TRBV7-7 with TRBJ2-7; D gene ambiguous. The J call may be mistaken, given a closer DNA end match to TRBJ2-1. CDR3 length: 15 amino acids. Germline CDR1 is SSHAT and CDR2 is FNYEAQ (reference sequence). The CDR3 loop reads CASSLGSYLNNEQFF. CDR3 bases: TGTGCTAGCAGCTTAGGTAGCTACCTGAACAATGAGCAGTTCTTC.

This clonotype was seen a few times. This rearrangement joins TRBV29-1 to TRBJ2-1; no firm D call. The CDR3 sequence is 13 residues long. Germline V gene lookup returns CDR1 SQVTM and CDR2 ANQGSEA. Trimming left V 5 bases short and J 7 bases short, with 15 bases between. The CDR3 DNA reads TGCAGCGTTCGGTCTGACCGCGCAAATGAGCAGTTCTTC. It codes for CSVRSDRANEQFF.

This clonotype was counted once. CDR3 sequence (DNA): TGTGCCAGCAGCGACGGGACGGCGTCATATGAGCAGTTCTTC. Encoded protein: CASSDGTASYEQFF. The V call is TRBV9, the J call TRBJ2-1; D may correspond to TRBD1 or TRBD2 (5 bases each). This CDR3 has 14 amino acids. Germline V gene lookup returns CDR1 SGDLS and CDR2 YYNGEE. Trimming removed 3 bases at V and 8 bases at J, with 15 bases between.

The J gene is TRBJ2-7, the V gene TRBV10-3; weak D call: TRBD2 (5 bases). The CDR3 totals 13 residues. Trimming took 10 bases from V and 5 from J, leaving 18 bases between them. Germline CDR1 reads ENHRY; CDR2 reads SYGVKD. CDR3 in amino acids: CATIATNGNEQYF. The CDR3 bases are TGTGCCACGATTGCGACAAACGGGAACGAGCAGTACTTC.

The J gene is TRBJ2-3, the V gene TRBV27; D might be TRBD1 (5 bases). V was clipped by 7 bases and J by 5 bases, with 19 bases between them. Germline CDR1 is MNHEY and CDR2 is SMNVEV (reference sequence). The CDR3 is 15 amino acids. The CDR3 bases are TGTGCCAGCAAGCAAACAGGTAGTCTTCTAGATACGCAGTATTTT. Translating gives CASKQTGSLLDTQYF.

This chain links TRBV27 with TRBJ2-1, with 7 positions matching TRBD1. V gave up 4 bases and J gave up 10 bases; unmatched junction bases: 7. Per germline, CDR1 MNHEY and CDR2 SMNVEV (reference sequence). The CDR3 consists of 13 residues. CDR3 in DNA: TGTGCCAGCAGTTGGGGGACAGCCATAGAGCAGTTCTTC. Translation gives CASSWGTAIEQFF.

The chain is built from TRBV13 and TRBJ2-7; D gene uncertain. The CDR3 runs to 17 residues. V lost 7 bases, J lost 0 bases, and 22 bases lay in between. Germline values: CDR1 PRHDT, CDR2 FYEKMQ (reference sequence). The CDR3 loop is CASTQRNRVFHSYEQYF. CDR3 sequence (DNA): TGTGCCAGCACGCAACGAAACCGGGTCTTCCACTCCTACGAGCAGTACTTC.

This clonotype was detected only a few times. This chain's CDR3 is CSARQGYTEAFF. CDR3 in DNA: TGCAGTGCCAGACAGGGTTACACTGAAGCTTTCTTT. The rearrangement links TRBV20-1 to TRBJ1-1; TRBD1 agrees at 7 bases. CDR1 DFQATT and CDR2 SNEGSKA come from the germline V gene (reference sequence). With 6 bases clipped from V and 3 bases from J, the junction kept 4 bases outside the gene matches. The CDR3 contains 12 residues.

V and J are TRBV27 and TRBJ2-7, with D perhaps given as TRBD1 or TRBD2 (5 bases each). From germline, CDR1 is MNHEY and CDR2 SMNVEV (reference sequence). The CDR3 has 15 amino acids. Trimming took 5 bases from V and 2 from J, leaving 16 bases between them. CDR3 residues: CASSTHSGQTYEQYF. The CDR3 nucleotides read TGTGCCAGCAGTACTCACTCGGGGCAGACCTACGAGCAGTACTTC.

The V gene is TRBV24-1, the J gene TRBJ2-1; 7 bases match TRBD1. The CDR3 extends over 12 amino acids. Germline lookup yields CDR1 KGHDR and CDR2 SFDVKD. The V and J ends lost 2 bases and 15 bases, in that order; junction bases with no gene match: 6. CDR3 region: CATSDSGTVGFF. CDR3 sequence (DNA): TGTGCCACCAGTGATTCCGGGACAGTTGGGTTCTTC.

The table lists this clonotype with a few counts. The chain carries TRBV29-1 and TRBJ2-1, with a tentative D call TRBD1 (6 bases). CDR3 length: 15 residues. V dropped 1 base and J dropped 5 bases, with 15 bases sitting between them. Germline CDR1 and CDR2: SQVTM and ANQGSEA. CDR3 residues: CSVEGSGQRNNEQFF. CDR3 nucleotides: TGCAGCGTTGAAGGGTCCGGACAGAGAAACAATGAGCAGTTCTTC.